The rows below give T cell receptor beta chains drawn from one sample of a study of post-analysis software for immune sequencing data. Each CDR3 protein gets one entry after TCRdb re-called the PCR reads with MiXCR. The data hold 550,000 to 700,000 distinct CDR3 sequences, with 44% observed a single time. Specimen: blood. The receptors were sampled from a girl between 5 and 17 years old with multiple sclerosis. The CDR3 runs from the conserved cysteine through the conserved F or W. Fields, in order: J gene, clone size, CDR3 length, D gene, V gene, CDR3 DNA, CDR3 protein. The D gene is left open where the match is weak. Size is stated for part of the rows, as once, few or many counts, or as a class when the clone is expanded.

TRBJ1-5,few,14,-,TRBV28,TGTGCCAGCAGTTTGTACACCCGCAATCAGCCCCAGCATTTT,CASSLYTRNQPQHF
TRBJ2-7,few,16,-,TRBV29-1,TGCAGCGTTGAAGAAGGGAAGGGGCCACACTCCTACGAGCAGTACTTC,CSVEEGKGPHSYEQYF
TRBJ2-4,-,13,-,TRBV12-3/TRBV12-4,TGTGCCAGCAGTTTAGAATACCGAAACATTCAGTACTTC,CASSLEYRNIQYF
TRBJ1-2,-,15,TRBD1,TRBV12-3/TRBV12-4,TGTGCCAGCAGCCCGACAGGGGGGAAGGGCTATGGCTACACCTTC,CASSPTGGKGYGYTF
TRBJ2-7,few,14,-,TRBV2,TGTGCCAGCAGTGAAGCGGGAACCGACTACGAGCAGTACTTC,CASSEAGTDYEQYF
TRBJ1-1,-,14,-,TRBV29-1,TGCAGCGTTGAATCCCCGGGACCGAACACTGAAGCTTTCTTT,CSVESPGPNTEAFF
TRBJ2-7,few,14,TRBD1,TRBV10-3,TGTGCCATCAGTCCGGGACAGGGGGCATCCGAGCAGTACTTC,CAISPGQGASEQYF
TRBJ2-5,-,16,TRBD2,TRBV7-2,TGTGCCAGCAGCTTAGTGTCTAGCGGGGGTCTGGAGACCCAGTACTTC,CASSLVSSGGLETQYF
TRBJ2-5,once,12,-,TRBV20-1,TGCAGTGCTAGAGATACAACCTACGGGCAGTACTTC,CSARDTTYGQYF
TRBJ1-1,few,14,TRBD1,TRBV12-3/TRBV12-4,TGTGCCAGCAGGCCAACAGGGGGCTCAACTGAAGCCTTCTTT,CASRPTGGSTEAFF
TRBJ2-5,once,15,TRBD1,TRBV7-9,TGTGCCAGCAGCGACGGGACAGGGGGCCGTCGGGAGCAGTACTTC,CASSDGTGGRREQYF
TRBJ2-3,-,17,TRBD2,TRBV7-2,TGTGCCAGCAGCTCTATCCCCACTAGCGGGGGGGCAGATACGCAGTATTTT,CASSSIPTSGGADTQYF
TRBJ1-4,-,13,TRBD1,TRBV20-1,TGCAGTGCATTTAAAACAGGGGAAGAAAAACTGTTTTTT,CSAFKTGEEKLFF
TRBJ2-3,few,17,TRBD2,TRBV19,TGTGCCAGTAGTTGGTCTAGCGGGGGGGAGATCACAGATACGCAGTATTTT,CASSWSSGGEITDTQYF
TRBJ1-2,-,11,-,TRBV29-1,TGCAGCCTTGTCGGGTTCTATGGCTACACCTTC,CSLVGFYGYTF
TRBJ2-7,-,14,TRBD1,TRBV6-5,TGTGCCACCCGCTCGGACAGGGATGGGTACGAGCAGTACTTC,CATRSDRDGYEQYF
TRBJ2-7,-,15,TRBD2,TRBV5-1,TGCGCCAGCAGCCCGGAGGCTAGCGGGGCCTACGAGCAGTACTTC,CASSPEASGAYEQYF
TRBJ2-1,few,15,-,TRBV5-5,TGTGCCAGCAGCTTGTGGACAGTGCGGAACCCTGAGCAGTTCTTC,CASSLWTVRNPEQFF
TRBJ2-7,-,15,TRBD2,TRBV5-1,TGCGCCAGCAGCTACGGGACTAGCGGGGGCTACGAGCAGTACTTC,CASSYGTSGGYEQYF
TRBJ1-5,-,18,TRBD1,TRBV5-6,TGTGCCAGCAGCTTTTCCAGGGGGTGGGCGACTAGCAATCAGCCCCAGCATTTT,CASSFSRGWATSNQPQHF
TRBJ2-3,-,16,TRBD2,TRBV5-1,TGCGCCAGCAGCTTGGGGCTAGCGGCCCGCACAGATACGCAGTATTTT,CASSLGLAARTDTQYF
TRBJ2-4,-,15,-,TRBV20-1,TGCAGTGCTAGAGAGGAAGGGTTGGCCAAAAACATTCAGTACTTC,CSAREEGLAKNIQYF
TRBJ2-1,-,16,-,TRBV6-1,TGTGCCAGCAGTAAACCGGGACCTAGCTCCTACAATGAGCAGTTCTTC,CASSKPGPSSYNEQFF
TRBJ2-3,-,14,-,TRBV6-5,TGTGCCAGCAGTTACTCCCCCAACACAGATACGCAGTATTTT,CASSYSPNTDTQYF
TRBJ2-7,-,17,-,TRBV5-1,TGCGCCAGCAGCTTGTCGGCGGGTCCTAGGAGCTCCTACGAGCAGTACTTC,CASSLSAGPRSSYEQYF
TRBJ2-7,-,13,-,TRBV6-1,TGTGCCAGCAATCAACAGGCGAGCTACGAGCAGTACTTC,CASNQQASYEQYF
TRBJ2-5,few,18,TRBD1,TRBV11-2,TGTGCCAGCAGCTTAGATCAAGCAGGGGGCTTGAGAGGAGAGACCCAGTACTTC,CASSLDQAGGLRGETQYF
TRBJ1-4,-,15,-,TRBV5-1,TGCGCCAGCAGCTTGCAAACCGGGAATAATGAAAAACTGTTTTTT,CASSLQTGNNEKLFF
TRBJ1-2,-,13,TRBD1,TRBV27,TGTGCCAGCAGGCCGACAGGGGGCTATGGCTACACCTTC,CASRPTGGYGYTF
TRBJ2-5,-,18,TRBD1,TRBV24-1,TGTGCCACCAGTGATTTCGTCCAAGGGACAGGGCACCAAGAGACCCAGTACTTC,CATSDFVQGTGHQETQYF
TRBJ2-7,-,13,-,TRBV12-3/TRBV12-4,TGTGCCAACAATGAGGGGGGCGCTTACGAGCAGTACTTC,CANNEGGAYEQYF
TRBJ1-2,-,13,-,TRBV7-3,TGTGCCAGCAGCTTAGAGGTCGGGGGAGGCTACACCTTC,CASSLEVGGGYTF
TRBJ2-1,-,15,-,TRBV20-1,TGCAGTGCTTCCCGACTAGGCAGCTCCTACAATGAGCAGTTCTTC,CSASRLGSSYNEQFF
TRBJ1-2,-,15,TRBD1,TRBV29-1,TGCAGCGTAATCCTTGGGACAGGGTGGAACTATGGCTACACCTTC,CSVILGTGWNYGYTF
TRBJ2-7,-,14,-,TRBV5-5,TGTGCCAGCAGCTTGGAGGCCAGCCTTGGGGAGCAGTACTTC,CASSLEASLGEQYF
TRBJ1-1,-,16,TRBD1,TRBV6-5,TGTGCCAGCAGTTACTCCCCAGGGGGTGTGGACACTGAAGCTTTCTTT,CASSYSPGGVDTEAFF
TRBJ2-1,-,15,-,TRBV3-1,TGTGCCAGCAGCCACCGCGGCCCTGTTGTTAATGAGCAGTTCTTC,CASSHRGPVVNEQFF
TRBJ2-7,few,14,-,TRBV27,TGTGCCAGCGGACTGAGCGCCTCCTCCTACGAGCAGTACTTC,CASGLSASSYEQYF
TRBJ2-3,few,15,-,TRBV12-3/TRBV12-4,TGTGCCAGCAGCGAAGGGCAAATTTACACAGATACGCAGTATTTT,CASSEGQIYTDTQYF
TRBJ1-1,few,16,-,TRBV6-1,TGTGCCAGCAGCCCTCCTGACGGACGAATATGGACTGAAGCTTTCTTT,CASSPPDGRIWTEAFF
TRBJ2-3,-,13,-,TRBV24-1,TGTGCCACCAGTGTACAGGGTGCAGATACGCAGTATTTT,CATSVQGADTQYF
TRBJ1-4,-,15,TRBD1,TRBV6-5,TGTGCCAGCAGTGAGGACAGGGCAACTAATGAAAAACTGTTTTTT,CASSEDRATNEKLFF
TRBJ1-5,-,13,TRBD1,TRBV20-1,TGCAGTGCTAGCAGGGGGGTAGGTCAGCCCCAGCATTTT,CSASRGVGQPQHF
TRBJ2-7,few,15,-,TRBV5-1,TGCGCCAGCAGCTTGAGGGGCTCAGGGGATTCCGAGCAGTACTTC,CASSLRGSGDSEQYF
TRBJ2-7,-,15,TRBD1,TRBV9,TGTGCCAGCAGCGTAGAGGGGACAGGGTTCCACGAGCAGTACTTC,CASSVEGTGFHEQYF
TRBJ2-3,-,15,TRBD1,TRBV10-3,TGTGCCATCAGCACCGGGACAGGCGGTACAGATACGCAGTATTTT,CAISTGTGGTDTQYF
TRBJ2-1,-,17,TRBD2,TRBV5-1,TGCGCCAGCAGCTTGGGCCCCACTAGCGGGAGTAGTAATGAGCAGTTCTTC,CASSLGPTSGSSNEQFF
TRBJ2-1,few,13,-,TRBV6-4,TGTGCCAGCAGTGTCAACAGGAACAATGAGCAGTTCTTC,CASSVNRNNEQFF
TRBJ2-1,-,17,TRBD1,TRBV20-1,TGCAGTGCTAGAGGGACCTCCGGGACAGGGGATTTTTATGAGCAGTTCTTC,CSARGTSGTGDFYEQFF
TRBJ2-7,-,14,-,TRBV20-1,TGCAGTGCTAGAGATGTGGGGGTCGACTACGAGCAGTACTTC,CSARDVGVDYEQYF
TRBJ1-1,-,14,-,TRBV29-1,TGCAGCGCTCAACCAAGGGCCCCGAACACTGAAGCTTTCTTT,CSAQPRAPNTEAFF
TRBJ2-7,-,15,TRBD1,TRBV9,TGTGCCAGCAGCGCAAAGGACAGGCTAGGAAACGAGCAGTACTTC,CASSAKDRLGNEQYF
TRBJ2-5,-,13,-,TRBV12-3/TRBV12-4,TGTGCCAGCAGTTTTAAGACTTGGGAGACCCAGTACTTC,CASSFKTWETQYF
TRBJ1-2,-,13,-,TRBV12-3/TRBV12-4,TGTGCCAGCAGCCCAACCCCAGAGTATGGCTACACCTTC,CASSPTPEYGYTF
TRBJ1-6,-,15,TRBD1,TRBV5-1,TGCGCCAGCAGCCTTTGGGACAGCATCAATTCACCCCTCCACTTT,CASSLWDSINSPLHF
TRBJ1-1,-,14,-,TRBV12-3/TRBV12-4,TGTGCCAGCAGTTTTCAGGAAATGAACACTGAAGCTTTCTTT,CASSFQEMNTEAFF
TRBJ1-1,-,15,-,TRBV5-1,TGCGCCAGCAGCTTGGAGATCGGGAGTAGTACTGAAGCTTTCTTT,CASSLEIGSSTEAFF
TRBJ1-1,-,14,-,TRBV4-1,TGCGCCAGCAGCCAGATGGGGGGGTTGGCTGAAGCTTTCTTT,CASSQMGGLAEAFF
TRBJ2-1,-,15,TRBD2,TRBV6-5,TGTGCCAGCAGACCCGGACTAGCGTTTGACAATGAGCAGTTCTTC,CASRPGLAFDNEQFF
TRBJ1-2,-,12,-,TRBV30,TGTGCCTGGAGTCCCCGGAGTGACGGCTACACCTTC,CAWSPRSDGYTF